This entry is about one T cell receptor beta chain. Its cognate antigen is unknown. PCR involved 60 Vbeta and 13 Jbeta primers. Profiling relied on immunoSEQ multiplex PCR, and the TCRdb table lists in-frame clones only, not all of them. Counted here are over 200,000 clones, around 73% occurring once; the ten biggest clones make up approximately 3.8%. This entry belongs to a study of cytomegalovirus exposure and HLA in healthy donors. The study, taken as a whole, reports: A cluster of highly shared sequence variants was likely a sequencing artifact. A later analysis revealed that TCR association rates differed between HLA loci, peaking at DRB1 and bottoming out at HLA-C. Most TCR sequences proved rare, with some public TCRs found in many donors.

The CDR3 covers 13 residues. The V end lost 6 bases, the J end lost 7 bases, and 16 bases lay between the germline ends. Germline CDR1 is WNHNN and CDR2 is SYGVQD (reference sequence). The chain is built from TRBV10-1 and TRBJ2-7; D might be TRBD1 (6 bases). Material: PBMCs. This TCR was sampled from a male donor in good health and CMV-seronegative. CDR3 amino acids: CASSPGTIMEQYF. In DNA, the CDR3 is TGCGCCAGCAGCCCCGGGACAATTATGGAGCAGTACTTC.